The 28 T cell receptor beta chains below were found in one sample sequenced in a study of blood T cell repertoires in COVID-19 (TCRdb year 2020). To prepare the library, the immunoSEQ multiplex PCR assay was applied. This immuneACCESS table, as held by TCRdb, lists in-frame sequences with V and J called but not all clones. Of the missing ones, under half trace to an unresolved V gene in checked studies; the others have no known cause. This sample comprises about 130,000 clones, about four fifths of them detected only once. In total, the top ten clones hold around a third of the sample. The specimen sequenced was peripheral blood. These TCRs come from a man in his forties or fifties with active or convalescent COVID-19.

The chain carries TRBV10-3 and TRBJ2-5; D gene ambiguous. Trimming took 0 bases from V and 1 from J, leaving 9 bases between them. Germline V gene sequence: CDR1 ENHRY, CDR2 SYGVKD. The CDR3 has 15 amino acids. The CDR3 spells CAISESRTAQETQYF. In DNA form, the CDR3 reads TGTGCCATCAGTGAGTCCCGAACTGCCCAAGAGACCCAGTACTTC.

The rearrangement links TRBV19 to TRBJ1-2; the match to TRBD1 covers 10 bases. Trimming at V came to 4 bases and at J to 8 bases, leaving 4 bases not matched to a gene. The CDR3 spans 13 residues. Germline V lookup: CDR1 LNHDA, CDR2 SQIVND (reference sequence). CDR3 residues: CASSRQGASGYTF. In nucleotides, the CDR3 is TGTGCCAGTAGTAGACAGGGGGCGAGCGGCTACACCTTC.

The rearrangement uses TRBV19 and TRBJ2-2, with D perhaps matching TRBD1 (6 bases). The germline V gene has CDR1 LNHDA and CDR2 SQIVND (reference sequence). Trimming removed 8 bases at V and 2 bases at J, with 15 bases between. CDR3 size: 15 residues. In DNA, the CDR3 is TGTGCCAGTCTTCGATCCAGGGGTAACACCGGGGAGCTGTTTTTT. This encodes CASLRSRGNTGELFF.

This sequence joins TRBV30 and TRBJ2-6; TRBD2 matches at 9 bases. J lost 0 bases, V lost 5 bases, and 2 bases had no gene match. Germline V gene data show CDR1 as GTSNPN and CDR2 as SVGIG (reference sequence). The CDR3 totals 15 residues. The CDR3 bases are TGTGCCTGGCTAGCGGGAAACTCTGGGGCCAACGTCCTGACTTTC. Amino acid sequence: CAWLAGNSGANVLTF.

The chain couples TRBV28 to TRBJ1-1, with TRBD1 as a possible D gene (6 bases). CDR3 length equals 11 residues. Trimming left V 8 bases short and J 10 bases short, with 14 bases between. Germline CDR1 is MDHEN and CDR2 is SYDVKM. The chain's CDR3 is CASQQGPGAFF. CDR3 DNA sequence: TGTGCCAGCCAACAGGGTCCAGGAGCTTTCTTT.

The chain couples TRBV6-1 to TRBJ2-1; 11 bases agree with TRBD2. V shed 3 bases, J shed 8 bases, and the junction held 9 bases outside the gene matches. This CDR3 spans 16 amino acids. Germline CDR1 reads MNHNS; CDR2 reads SASEGT. The CDR3 DNA reads as TGTGCCAGCAGTGAGGTAGCGGGAGGGTTTGGGGATGAGCAGTTCTTC. It translates to CASSEVAGGFGDEQFF.

V gene TRBV27 combines with J gene TRBJ1-5; D call uncertain. Per germline, CDR1 MNHEY and CDR2 SMNVEV (reference sequence). Trimming stripped 3 bases from V and 1 base from J, with 7 bases between. CDR3 length: 14 residues. The CDR3: CASSFRESNQPQHF. As DNA, the CDR3 is TGTGCCAGCAGTTTCCGGGAAAGCAATCAGCCCCAGCATTTT.

The chain uses TRBV6-5 and TRBJ1-1, with 12 nucleotides matching TRBD1. Germline CDR1 MNHEY, CDR2 SVGAGI. The V segment lost 8 bases and the J segment 7 bases; nucleotides outside the gene matches: 8. CDR3 size: 14 residues. The CDR3 DNA sequence: TGTGCCAGCGGCCGGGACAGGGGGCCTAATGAAGCTTTCTTT. It yields the protein CASGRDRGPNEAFF.

The chain has TRBV28 and TRBJ1-1; D perhaps matches TRBD1 (6 bases). Looked up from germline, CDR1 is MDHEN and CDR2 is SYDVKM. V lost 5 bases and J lost 0, with 13 bases in between. CDR3 length equals 15 residues. CDR3 DNA sequence: TGTGCCAGCAGTCCTGCCGGGACACTGAACACTGAAGCTTTCTTT. Translation gives CASSPAGTLNTEAFF.

V gene TRBV18 combines with J gene TRBJ2-7; 8 positions agree with TRBD1. Unmatched junction bases numbered 8, after V lost 1 base and J lost 3 bases. Germline V gene lookup returns CDR1 KGHSH and CDR2 LQKENI. The CDR3 loop spans 16 amino acids. Here the CDR3 reads CASSPLRQTGGYEQYF. The CDR3 DNA follows: TGTGCCAGCTCACCACTAAGACAAACAGGGGGCTACGAGCAGTACTTC.

The CDR3 nucleotides are TGTGCCAGCAGTAGACAGGGGGTTGGTGGCTACACCTTC. Protein: CASSRQGVGGYTF. V and J are TRBV6-5 and TRBJ1-2; TRBD1 agrees at 9 bases. Germline-derived CDR1 and CDR2 are MNHEY and SVGAGI. The J segment lost 7 bases and the V segment lost 5 bases, leaving 5 bases of the junction unmatched. The CDR3 runs 13 residues.

The chain has TRBV11-3 and TRBJ2-7; TRBD2 is a possible D gene (6 bases). CDR3 size: 15 residues. Germline V gene data show CDR1 as SGHNT and CDR2 as YENEEA. V lost 3 bases and J lost 7, with 19 bases in between. This CDR3 is CASSFGGPSDWEQYF. DNA for the CDR3: TGTGCCAGCAGCTTCGGGGGACCCTCTGATTGGGAGCAGTACTTC. The full variable domain, rest sourced from reference TRBV11-3 and TRBJ2-7, is EAGVVQSPRYKIIEKKQPVAFWCNPISGHNTLYWYLQNLGQGPELLIRYENEEAVDDSQLPKDRFSAERLKGVDSTLKIQPAELGDSAVYLCASSFGGPSDWEQYFGPGTRLTVT.

V and J are TRBV11-3 and TRBJ2-7, with 8 bases that match TRBD1. The CDR3 has 14 residues. With V trimmed by 5 bases and J by 2 bases, 5 bases remained unmatched. Germline lookup yields CDR1 SGHNT and CDR2 YENEEA. CDR3 DNA sequence: TGTGCCAGCAGCCTAGCAGGGGGCACCTACGAGCAGTACTTC. It codes for CASSLAGGTYEQYF.

V and J are TRBV18 and TRBJ1-4; 7 nucleotides align to TRBD1. With 1 base clipped from V and 4 bases from J, the junction kept 3 bases outside the gene matches. The CDR3 totals 15 residues. In germline, CDR1 is KGHSH, CDR2 LQKENI. Here the CDR3 reads CASSPRQGGNEKLFF. In DNA form, the CDR3 reads TGTGCCAGCTCACCACGGCAGGGGGGTAATGAAAAACTGTTTTTT.

This clone was seen once. The rearrangement joins TRBV7-3 to TRBJ2-7, with TRBD2 identical over 7 bases. The CDR3 covers 14 residues. Germline trimming cut 1 base from V and 2 bases from J; bases unmatched to any gene: 2. CDR1 is SGHTA, CDR2 FQGTGA, per germline. In DNA, the CDR3 is TGTGCCAGCAGCTTAAGACTAGCTGCCTACGAGCAGTACTTC. Amino acid sequence: CASSLRLAAYEQYF.

The chain uses TRBV5-5 and TRBJ2-5, with D maybe TRBD2 (6 bases). This CDR3 is 16 amino acids long. The V end lost 5 bases, the J end lost 4 bases, and 21 bases lay between the germline ends. In germline, CDR1 is SGHKS, CDR2 YYEKEE (reference sequence). The CDR3 DNA follows: TGTGCCAGCAGACTCGGGGGATCGGGGTCGGGAGAGACCCAGTACTTC. This gives the protein CASRLGGSGSGETQYF.

The chain recombines TRBV5-1 with TRBJ2-3; 10 bases align to TRBD1. The CDR3 is 15 residues long. With V trimmed by 3 bases and J by 4 bases, 5 bases remained unmatched. Germline assignment: CDR1 SGHRS and CDR2 YFSETQ. The CDR3 loop reads CASSSRGTGADTQYF. The CDR3, as DNA: TGCGCCAGCAGCTCCAGGGGGACAGGGGCAGATACGCAGTATTTT.

The V call is TRBV5-1, the J call TRBJ2-3; a weak D match, TRBD2 (5 bases). Trimming took 2 bases from V and 1 from J, leaving 8 bases between them. Germline V gene lookup returns CDR1 SGHRS and CDR2 YFSETQ. The CDR3 runs to 14 residues. The CDR3 spells CASSFVEGTDTQYF. The DNA for the CDR3 is TGCGCCAGCAGCTTCGTGGAGGGCACAGATACGCAGTATTTT. The variable domain in full, with the rest retrieved from reference TRBV5-1 and TRBJ2-3, is KAGVTQTPRYLIKTRGQQVTLSCSPISGHRSVSWYQQTPGQGLQFLFEYFSETQRNKGNFPGRFSGRQFSNSRSEMNVSTLELGDSALYLCASSFVEGTDTQYFGPGTRLTVL.

The gene calls are TRBV27 and TRBJ2-1; 7 bases are shared with TRBD2. V shed 3 bases, J shed 7 bases, and the junction held 6 bases outside the gene matches. Germline CDR1 and CDR2: MNHEY and SMNVEV (reference sequence). This CDR3 is 14 amino acids long. In DNA, the CDR3 is TGTGCCAGCAGTTTTAACGGCGGGGGTAATGAGCAGTTCTTC. This encodes CASSFNGGGNEQFF.

The chain combines TRBV25-1 with TRBJ1-1; 9 bases line up with TRBD1. Germline V gene lookup returns CDR1 MGHDK and CDR2 SYGVNS. The CDR3 is made up of 17 amino acids. The V gene end was trimmed by 2 bases and the J gene end by 4 bases; junction bases not matched to a gene: 11. CDR3 coding DNA: TGTGCCAGCAGTGAACGGGACAGGGTGGGAATCAGCACTGAAGCTTTCTTT. This encodes CASSERDRVGISTEAFF.

The rearrangement joins TRBV5-1 to TRBJ2-2; 10 nucleotides align to TRBD2. Germline lookup yields CDR1 SGHRS and CDR2 YFSETQ. Losses at the gene ends were 2 bases for V and 5 bases for J; bases not matched to a gene: 9. CDR3 length: 17 amino acids. The CDR3 reads CASSLTSGAPGTGELFF. The CDR3 coding sequence is TGCGCCAGCAGCTTAACTAGCGGGGCTCCGGGGACCGGGGAGCTGTTTTTT.

The sample holds a few counts of this clone. This rearrangement joins TRBV5-6 to TRBJ1-6, with 7 nucleotides matching TRBD1. This CDR3 has 15 amino acids. Trimming removed 2 bases from V and 7 bases from J; junction bases left unmatched: 6. In germline, CDR1 is SGHDT, CDR2 YYEEEE. This chain's CDR3 is CASSLRDRGNSPLHF. The CDR3 bases are TGTGCCAGCAGCTTAAGGGACAGAGGAAATTCACCCCTCCACTTT. The whole variable domain, filled in from reference TRBV5-6 and TRBJ1-6, reads DAGVTQSPTHLIKTRGQQVTLRCSPKSGHDTVSWYQQALGQGPQFIFQYYEEEERQRGNFPDRFSGHQFPNYSSELNVNALLLGDSALYLCASSLRDRGNSPLHFGNGTRLTVT.

The chain links TRBV10-3 to TRBJ1-1; no firm D call. CDR1 is ENHRY, CDR2 SYGVKD, per germline. This CDR3 contains 16 residues. V was cut by 4 bases and J by 1 base, with 16 bases left in between. This CDR3 is CAISAASGVTNTEAFF. The DNA for the CDR3 is TGTGCCATCAGTGCGGCTTCCGGGGTAACGAACACTGAAGCTTTCTTT.

This clone has more than one count but fewer than ten. The chain links TRBV5-5 to TRBJ2-7; D gene unclear. Looked up from germline, CDR1 is SGHKS and CDR2 is YYEKEE (reference sequence). The germline V and J ends were trimmed by 4 bases and 6 bases, with 14 bases remaining between them. This CDR3 comprises 13 residues. CDR3 region: CASSGTTTTEQYF. In DNA, the CDR3 is TGTGCCAGCAGCGGTACCACTACTACCGAGCAGTACTTC. Full variable domain (remainder filled in from reference TRBV5-5 and TRBJ2-7): DAGVTQSPTHLIKTRGQQVTLRCSPISGHKSVSWYQQVLGQGPQFIFQYYEKEERGRGNFPDRFSARQFPNYSSELNVNALLLGDSALYLCASSGTTTTEQYFGPGTRLTVT.

The chain employs TRBV5-5 and TRBJ1-3; 10 bases align to TRBD1. This CDR3 contains 18 residues. Losses at the gene ends were 4 bases for V and 0 bases for J; bases not matched to a gene: 10. Germline CDR1 SGHKS, CDR2 YYEKEE (reference sequence). CDR3 protein: CASSPSGTGATSGNTIYF. CDR3 DNA: TGTGCCAGCAGCCCGTCCGGGACAGGGGCCACCTCTGGAAACACCATATATTTT.

This chain connects TRBV19 to TRBJ1-1; 8 nucleotides align to TRBD1. Germline CDR1 and CDR2: LNHDA and SQIVND (reference sequence). This CDR3 is built from 13 residues. J gave up 8 bases and V 5 bases, and 7 bases lay outside the gene matches. The CDR3 DNA reads as TGTGCCAGTAGTGCCCCAGGACAGGGAGAAGCTTTCTTT. It specifies CASSAPGQGEAFF.

V gene TRBV7-9 combines with J gene TRBJ2-1, with TRBD2 as a possible D gene (6 bases). The CDR3 is 15 amino acids. CDR1 is SEHNR and CDR2 is FQNEAQ in the germline V gene (reference sequence). V lost 5 bases to trimming and J lost 0 bases, with 11 bases between them. In DNA, the CDR3 is TGTGCCAGCAGCCTCATGGGGGGCTCCTACAATGAGCAGTTCTTC. Its protein product is CASSLMGGSYNEQFF. The full variable domain, rest sourced from reference TRBV7-9 and TRBJ2-1, is DTGVSQNPRHKITKRGQNVTFRCDPISEHNRLYWYRQTLGQGPEFLTYFQNEAQLEKSRLLSDRFSAERPKGSFSTLEIQRTEQGDSAMYLCASSLMGGSYNEQFFGPGTRLTVL.

The J gene is TRBJ2-3, the V gene TRBV30; TRBD1 matches at 11 bases. CDR1 GTSNPN and CDR2 SVGIG come from the germline V gene (reference sequence). J gave up 2 bases and V 5 bases, and 3 bases lay outside the gene matches. The CDR3 spans 14 residues. The CDR3 DNA reads TGTGCCTGGGGGGACAGGGGGGCCACAGATACGCAGTATTTT. Protein: CAWGDRGATDTQYF.